This T cell receptor (beta chain) was sequenced for a study of cytomegalovirus exposure and HLA in healthy donors. Study information: Per a later analysis, the 666 first-cohort and some 110 validation repertoires shared one platform.

The CDR3 sequence is 13 residues long. The V gene end was trimmed by 4 bases and the J gene end by 6 bases; junction bases not matched to a gene: 3. Germline V gene sequence: CDR1 MNHEY, CDR2 SVGAGI. The donors were in the roughly 130-subject validation cohort; that cohort was separate from the approximately 670-subject first cohort. Findings of the study overall: For cytomegalovirus status, the classifier reportedly gave diagnoses with high specificity and sensitivity. Researchers counted around 180 TCR beta chains as cytomegalovirus-associated.

Clones were read by immunoSEQ multiplex PCR, and TCRdb kept only the in-frame ones, dropping some. The top ten hold roughly 1.5% of the sample, which has about 78,000 clones, about 96% seen once. Comment on this clone: No antigen is known for it.

This chain joins TRBV6-5 and TRBJ1-5, with TRBD1 matching 7 bases. Input material: PBMCs. The receptor was derived from a young man in good health and CMV-seropositive. CDR3 DNA: TGTGCCAGCAGTTGGGGACAGTCTCAGCCCCAGCATTTT. Protein sequence: CASSWGQSQPQHF.